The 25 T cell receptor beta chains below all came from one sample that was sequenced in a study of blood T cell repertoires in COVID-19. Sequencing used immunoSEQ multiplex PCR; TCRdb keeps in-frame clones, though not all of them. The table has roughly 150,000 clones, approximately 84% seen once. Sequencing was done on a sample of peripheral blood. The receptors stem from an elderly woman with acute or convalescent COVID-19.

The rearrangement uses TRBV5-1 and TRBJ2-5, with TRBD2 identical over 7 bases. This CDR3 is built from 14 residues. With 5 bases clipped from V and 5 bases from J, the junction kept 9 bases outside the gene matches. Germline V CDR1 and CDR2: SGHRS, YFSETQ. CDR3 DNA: TGCGCCAGCAGGGGGGGGTCCCCCACCGAGACCCAGTACTTC. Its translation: CASRGGSPTETQYF.

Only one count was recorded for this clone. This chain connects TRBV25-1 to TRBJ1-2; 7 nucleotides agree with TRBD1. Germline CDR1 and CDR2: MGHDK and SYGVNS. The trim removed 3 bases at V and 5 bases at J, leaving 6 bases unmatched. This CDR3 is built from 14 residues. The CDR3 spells CASSERQGPYGYTF. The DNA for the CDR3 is TGTGCCAGCAGTGAGCGACAGGGACCATATGGCTACACCTTC.

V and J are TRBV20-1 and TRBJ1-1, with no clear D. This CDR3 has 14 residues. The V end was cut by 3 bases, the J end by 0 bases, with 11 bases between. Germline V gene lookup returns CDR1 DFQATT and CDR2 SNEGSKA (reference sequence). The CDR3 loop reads CSASRGPLNTEAFF. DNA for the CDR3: TGCAGTGCTAGTCGAGGCCCTCTGAACACTGAAGCTTTCTTT.

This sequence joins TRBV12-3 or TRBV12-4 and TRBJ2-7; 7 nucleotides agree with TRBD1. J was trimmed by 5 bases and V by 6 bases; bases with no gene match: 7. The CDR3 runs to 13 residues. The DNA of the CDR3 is TGTGCCAGCAGCTTACAGGGGTCCAACGAGCAGTACTTC. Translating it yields CASSLQGSNEQYF.

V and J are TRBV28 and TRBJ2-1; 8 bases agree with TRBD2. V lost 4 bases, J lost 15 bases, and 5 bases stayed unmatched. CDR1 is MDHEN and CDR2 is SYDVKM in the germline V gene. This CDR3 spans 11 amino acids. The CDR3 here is CASSSREGPFF. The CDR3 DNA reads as TGTGCCAGCAGTTCTCGGGAGGGTCCGTTCTTC.

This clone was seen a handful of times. The CDR3 loop is CASSYSTSGVTYEQYF. CDR3 nucleotides: TGTGCCAGCAGTTATTCGACTAGCGGGGTAACCTACGAGCAGTACTTC. The chain joins TRBV6-5 to TRBJ2-7; 11 bases are shared with TRBD2. V was pared by 3 bases and J by 2 bases, with 6 bases of the junction left unmatched. The CDR3 has 16 amino acids. Germline loops: CDR1 MNHEY, CDR2 SVGAGI.

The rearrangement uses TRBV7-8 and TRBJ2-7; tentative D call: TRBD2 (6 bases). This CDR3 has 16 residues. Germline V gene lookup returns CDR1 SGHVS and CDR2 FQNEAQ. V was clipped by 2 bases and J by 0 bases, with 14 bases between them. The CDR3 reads CASSLTGRPSSYEQYF. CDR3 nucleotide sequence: TGTGCCAGCAGCTTAACCGGGAGACCCAGCTCCTACGAGCAGTACTTC.

The CDR3 region is CASARTGGNYGYTF. The CDR3 DNA is TGTGCCAGCGCACGCACAGGGGGTAACTATGGCTACACCTTC. The rearrangement joins TRBV28 to TRBJ1-2; 8 bases line up with TRBD1. The CDR3 runs to 14 residues. V lost 8 bases to trimming and J lost 1 base; unmatched junction nucleotides: 6. Per germline, CDR1 MDHEN and CDR2 SYDVKM.

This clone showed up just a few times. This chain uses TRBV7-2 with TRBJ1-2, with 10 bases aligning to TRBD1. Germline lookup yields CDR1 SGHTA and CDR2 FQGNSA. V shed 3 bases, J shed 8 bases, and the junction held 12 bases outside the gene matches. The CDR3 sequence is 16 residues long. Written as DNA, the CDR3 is TGTGCCAGCAGCTTCACCGGGACAGGGGCATCTTACGGCTACACCTTC. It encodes CASSFTGTGASYGYTF.

The CDR3 nucleotides are TGCGCCAGCAACTCCTTGGGACAGGGTGCGAACACTGAAGCTTTCTTT. Protein sequence: CASNSLGQGANTEAFF. This chain connects TRBV5-1 to TRBJ1-1; 9 positions agree with TRBD1. The CDR3 is 16 amino acids. Germline V CDR1 and CDR2: SGHRS, YFSETQ. The V and J ends lost 6 bases and 1 base, in that order; junction bases with no gene match: 10. Drawing the rest from reference TRBV5-1 and TRBJ1-1, the complete variable domain is KAGVTQTPRYLIKTRGQQVTLSCSPISGHRSVSWYQQTPGQGLQFLFEYFSETQRNKGNFPGRFSGRQFSNSRSEMNVSTLELGDSALYLCASNSLGQGANTEAFFGQGTRLTVV.

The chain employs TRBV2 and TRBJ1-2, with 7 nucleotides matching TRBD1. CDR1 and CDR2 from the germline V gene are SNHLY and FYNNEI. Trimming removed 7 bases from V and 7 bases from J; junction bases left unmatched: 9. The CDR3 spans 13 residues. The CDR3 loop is CASITGAQGGYTF. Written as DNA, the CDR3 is TGTGCCAGCATTACAGGGGCGCAGGGTGGCTACACCTTC.

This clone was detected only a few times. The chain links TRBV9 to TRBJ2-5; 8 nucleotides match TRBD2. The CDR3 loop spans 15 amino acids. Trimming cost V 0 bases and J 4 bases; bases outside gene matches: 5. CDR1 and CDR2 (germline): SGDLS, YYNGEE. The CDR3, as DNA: TGTGCCAGCAGCGTAGGGGCGGGAGGTACAGAGACCCAGTACTTC. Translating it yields CASSVGAGGTETQYF.

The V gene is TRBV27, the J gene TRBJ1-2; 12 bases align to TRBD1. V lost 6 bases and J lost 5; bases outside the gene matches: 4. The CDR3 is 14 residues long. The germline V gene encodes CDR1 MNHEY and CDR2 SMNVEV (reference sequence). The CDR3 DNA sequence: TGTGCCAGCAGAGGGACAGGGGGCGGATATGGCTACACCTTC. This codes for CASRGTGGGYGYTF.

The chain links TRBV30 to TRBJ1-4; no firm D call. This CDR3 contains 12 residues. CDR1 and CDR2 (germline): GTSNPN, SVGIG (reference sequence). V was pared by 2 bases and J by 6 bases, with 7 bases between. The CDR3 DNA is TGTGCCTGGAGTCCCCCCTATGAAAAACTGTTTTTT. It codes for CAWSPPYEKLFF.

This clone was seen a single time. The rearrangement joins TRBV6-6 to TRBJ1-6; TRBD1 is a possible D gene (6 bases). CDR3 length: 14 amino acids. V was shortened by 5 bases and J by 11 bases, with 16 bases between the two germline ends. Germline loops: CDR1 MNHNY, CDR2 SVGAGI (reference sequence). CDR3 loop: CASSHEGVRAPLHF. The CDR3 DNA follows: TGTGCCAGCAGTCATGAGGGGGTTAGGGCACCCCTCCACTTT.

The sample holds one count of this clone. The CDR3: CAWRGLAGKGDTQYF. The CDR3 DNA reads as TGTGCCTGGAGAGGACTAGCGGGAAAGGGAGATACGCAGTATTTT. J is TRBJ2-3 and V is TRBV30, with TRBD2 matching over 12 bases. After removal of 3 bases from V and 5 bases from J, the junction contained 6 bases not matched to a gene. The germline V gene encodes CDR1 GTSNPN and CDR2 SVGIG (reference sequence). The CDR3 has 15 amino acids.

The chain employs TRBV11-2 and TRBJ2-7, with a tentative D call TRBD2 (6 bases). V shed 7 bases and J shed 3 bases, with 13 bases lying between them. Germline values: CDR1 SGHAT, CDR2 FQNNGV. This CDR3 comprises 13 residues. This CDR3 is CASTLGLNYEQYF. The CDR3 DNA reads TGTGCCAGCACCCTGGGACTGAACTACGAGCAGTACTTC.

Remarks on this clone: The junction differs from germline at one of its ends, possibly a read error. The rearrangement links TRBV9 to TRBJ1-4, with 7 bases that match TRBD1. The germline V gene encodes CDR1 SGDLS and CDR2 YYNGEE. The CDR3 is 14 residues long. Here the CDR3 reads CASGRTGTNEKLFF. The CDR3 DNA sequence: TGTGCCAGCGGGAGGACAGGCACGAATGAAAAATTGTTTTTT.

The CDR3 DNA reads TGTGCCAGCAGCCCCAGCTCTGGAAACACCATATATTTT. Translating it yields CASSPSSGNTIYF. V is TRBV11-2 and J is TRBJ1-3; D ambiguous. Germline CDR1 SGHAT, CDR2 FQNNGV. V dropped 5 bases and J dropped 0 bases, with 5 bases sitting between them. The CDR3 has 13 residues.

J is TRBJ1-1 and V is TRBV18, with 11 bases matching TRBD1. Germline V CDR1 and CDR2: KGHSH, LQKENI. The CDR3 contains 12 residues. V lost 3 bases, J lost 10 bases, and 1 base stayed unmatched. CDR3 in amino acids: CASSPDRGLAFF. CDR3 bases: TGTGCCAGCTCACCGGACAGGGGGCTAGCTTTCTTT.

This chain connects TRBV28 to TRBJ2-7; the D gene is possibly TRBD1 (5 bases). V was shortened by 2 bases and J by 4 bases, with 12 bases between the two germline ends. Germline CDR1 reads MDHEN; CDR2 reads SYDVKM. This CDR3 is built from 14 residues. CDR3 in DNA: TGTGCCAGCAGTTTACAGGCAGGGCGGTACGAGCAGTACTTC. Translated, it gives CASSLQAGRYEQYF.

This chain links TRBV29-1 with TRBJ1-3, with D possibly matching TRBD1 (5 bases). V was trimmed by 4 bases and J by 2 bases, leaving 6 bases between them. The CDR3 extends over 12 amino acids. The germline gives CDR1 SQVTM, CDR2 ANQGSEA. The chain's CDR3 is CSVVGAGNTIYF. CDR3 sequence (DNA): TGCAGCGTTGTAGGGGCTGGAAACACCATATATTTT.

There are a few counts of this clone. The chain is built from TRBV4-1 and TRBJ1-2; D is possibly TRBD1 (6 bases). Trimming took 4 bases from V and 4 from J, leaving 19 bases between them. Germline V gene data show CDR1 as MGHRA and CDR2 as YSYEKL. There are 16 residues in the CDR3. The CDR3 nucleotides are TGCGCCAGCAGCCTCTTACGAACGGACAGACTCTATGGCTACACCTTC. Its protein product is CASSLLRTDRLYGYTF.

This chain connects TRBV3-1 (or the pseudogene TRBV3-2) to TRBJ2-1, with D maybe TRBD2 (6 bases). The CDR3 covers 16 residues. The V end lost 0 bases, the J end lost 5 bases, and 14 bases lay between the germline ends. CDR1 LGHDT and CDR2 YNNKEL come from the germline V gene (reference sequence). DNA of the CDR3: TGTGCCAGCAGCCAAGACGGGGGAGTGGGGGACAATGAGCAGTTCTTC. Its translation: CASSQDGGVGDNEQFF.

The CDR3: CASRETAHGYTF. CDR3 bases: TGTGCCAGCAGGGAGACAGCCCATGGCTACACCTTC. The chain is built from TRBV6-5 and TRBJ1-2, with D maybe TRBD1 (5 bases). This CDR3 has 12 amino acids. CDR1 and CDR2 from the germline V gene are MNHEY and SVGAGI. V shed 6 bases and J shed 6 bases, with 11 bases lying between them.